One T cell receptor beta chain is described in this entry. Its specificity is not known. The data stem from a study of CD8+CD57+ T cells in acquired aplastic anemia. Study information: Across the sorted CD4+ and CD8+ cells, DNA amounts averaged 3.2 ug.

Overall study results and limits: Patient and control CD8+ Simpson's diversity was not significantly different.

Profiles of TCR beta VDJ and CDR3 were generated from a genomic DNA template. TCRdb ran MiXCR on the reads and lists one entry per CDR3 protein. The repertoire holds roughly 240,000 distinct CDR3 sequences, approximately 50% seen once, with over 7.5% in the top ten. Sequencing involved patients with CD8+CD57+ cell expansion previously shown by flow cytometry. Patients uniformly had severe acquired aplastic anemia. CDR3 length: 16 amino acids. V was pared by 6 bases and J by 4 bases, with 21 bases between. Germline lookup yields CDR1 MNHEY and CDR2 SMNVEV (reference sequence). What was sequenced was sorted CD4+, CD8+, or CD8+CD57+ T cells (not recorded which) from PBMCs. The clonotype originates from a human donor with aplastic anemia. The chain recombines TRBV27 with TRBJ1-1; the D is unclear. The CDR3 spells CASSIIGEKGSTEAFF. DNA for the CDR3: TGTGCCAGCAGCATTATAGGTGAAAAAGGGTCCACTGAAGCTTTCTTT.